These T cell receptor beta chains were read from a single sample in a study of blood T cell repertoires in COVID-19. Measured with immunoSEQ multiplex PCR; TCRdb has only the in-frame clones, and not every one. The sample lists fewer than 450,000 clones; 88% were seen once. The sequenced material came from PBMCs or T cells enriched from blood (not recorded which). These receptor sequences come from a woman younger than 35 who had recovered from COVID-19. Both conserved end residues are part of each CDR3. The D gene is left open where the match is weak. The listing skips clone size in some rows; elsewhere it reads once, few, many or a size class.

>.|.|TRBV6-1|TRBJ1-1
TGTGCCAGCAGTGAAGCGAGCGACACTGAAGCTTTCTTT
CASSEASDTEAFF
>.|.|TRBV7-9|TRBJ2-1
TGTGCCAGCAGCTCAGGACCAGGGATCTCCTACAATGAGCAGTTCTTC
CASSSGPGISYNEQFF
>.|TRBD1|TRBV6-5|TRBJ1-6
TGTGCCAGCAGTAGAGGACAGGGGTTACCCCTCCACTTT
CASSRGQGLPLHF
>.|.|TRBV6-1|TRBJ1-2
TGTGCCAGCAGTGAGAATTTAGCTAACTATGGCTACACCTTC
CASSENLANYGYTF
>.|TRBD1|TRBV15|TRBJ1-2
TGTGCCACCAGCGTCCACAGGGGTCCTGGATGGTTC
CATSVHRGPGWF
>once|.|TRBV11-1|TRBJ1-1
TGTGCCAGCAGCCCAAAGGAAGGGGGGGTCACTGAAGCTTTCTTT
CASSPKEGGVTEAFF
>many|TRBD1|TRBV18|TRBJ1-3
TGTGCCAGCTCAATGGGACAGGCGAACTCTGGAAACACCATATATTTT
CASSMGQANSGNTIYF
>once|TRBD2|TRBV2|TRBJ2-2
TGTGCCAGCAGTGGACTAGCGGGGTCCACCGGGGAGCTGTTTTTT
CASSGLAGSTGELFF
>.|TRBD1|TRBV9|TRBJ1-4
TGTGCCAGCAGCGCGGGACAGGTTGGAGGGGAAAAACTGTTTTTT
CASSAGQVGGEKLFF
>.|TRBD1|TRBV6-5|TRBJ2-5
TGTGCCAGCAGTTACCAGGGACAGGTCCAAGAGACCCAGTACTTC
CASSYQGQVQETQYF